What follows are 12 T cell receptor beta chains derived from one specimen sequenced in a study of cytomegalovirus exposure and HLA in healthy donors. This PCR relied on a set of 60 Vbeta primers and 13 Jbeta primers. Profiling relied on immunoSEQ multiplex PCR, and the TCRdb table lists in-frame clones only, not all of them. The table lists approximately 180,000 clones, about 72% of them singletons. The sequenced material came from PBMCs. The receptors originated from a human donor in good health.

V is TRBV7-2 and J is TRBJ2-2, with D possibly matching TRBD1 (6 bases). The CDR3 loop spans 15 amino acids. V was shortened by 3 bases and J by 0 bases, with 8 bases between the two germline ends. Germline CDR1 and CDR2: SGHTA and FQGNSA. The DNA of the CDR3 is TGTGCCAGCAGCTTGCAGGGGACGAACACCGGGGAGCTGTTTTTT. It translates to CASSLQGTNTGELFF.

The CDR3 sequence: CASRGQGANEQYF. CDR3 in DNA: TGTGCCAGCAGGGGACAGGGGGCAAACGAGCAGTACTTC. The chain has TRBV6-1 and TRBJ2-7; 12 bases line up with TRBD1. The CDR3 runs to 13 residues. Looked up from germline, CDR1 is MNHNS and CDR2 is SASEGT. J lost 5 bases, V lost 6 bases, and 2 bases had no gene match.

This clone was seen more than once but under ten times. The gene calls are TRBV28 and TRBJ1-1; weak D call: TRBD1 (5 bases). V was trimmed by 2 bases and J by 4 bases, leaving 11 bases between them. The length of the CDR3 is 14 residues. Germline V lookup: CDR1 MDHEN, CDR2 SYDVKM. CDR3 region: CASSLAGRGTEAFF. The CDR3 DNA reads TGTGCCAGCAGTTTAGCAGGGAGGGGCACTGAAGCTTTCTTT.

J is TRBJ2-7 and V is TRBV5-1, with D perhaps TRBD2 (5 bases). The CDR3 is 13 residues long. Between the trimmed V and J ends, which lost 4 bases and 3 bases, there was a span of 11 bases. Germline V CDR1 and CDR2: SGHRS, YFSETQ. The CDR3 DNA reads TGCGCCAGCAGCACCCGGGAAAACTACGAGCAGTACTTC. Its protein product is CASSTRENYEQYF.

The gene calls are TRBV15 and TRBJ2-3; D is possibly TRBD2 (6 bases). Trimming removed 0 bases from V and 3 bases from J, with 10 bases in between. Germline V CDR1 and CDR2: LNHNV, YYDKDF (reference sequence). This CDR3 region has 15 residues. CDR3 nucleotide sequence: TGTGCCACCAGCAGAGATGGACTAACTACAGATACGCAGTATTTT. It is translated as CATSRDGLTTDTQYF.

The rearrangement links TRBV7-9 to TRBJ1-2, with 10 bases that match TRBD1. Germline CDR1 and CDR2: SEHNR and FQNEAQ (reference sequence). J gave up 3 bases and V 5 bases, and 9 bases lay outside the gene matches. This CDR3 is built from 16 residues. For the CDR3, the DNA is TGTGCCAGCAGCGGAGTTGGGGACAGGGGCGACTATGGCTACACCTTC. This gives the protein CASSGVGDRGDYGYTF.

A word on this clone: One end of the junction fails to match germline, which may point to a read error. The V gene is TRBV7-9, the J gene TRBJ1-6; no definite D call. Germline V gene sequence: CDR1 SEHNR, CDR2 FQNEAQ (reference sequence). There are 12 residues in the CDR3. CDR3 in DNA: TGTGCCAGCAGCTTAAATGATAAGGAGGTGAACTTT. As protein: CASSLNDKEVNF.

This clone has more than one count but fewer than ten. The rearrangement links TRBV7-9 to TRBJ2-7, with a possible D match to TRBD1 (6 bases). CDR1 SEHNR and CDR2 FQNEAQ come from the germline V gene (reference sequence). Trimming pared 6 bases from V and 2 bases from J, leaving 23 bases between. CDR3 size: 17 residues. The CDR3 DNA is TGTGCCAGCAGTTCCTCCGGGACATACGACAAACCCTACGAGCAGTACTTC. Its protein product is CASSSSGTYDKPYEQYF.

The genes are TRBV15 and TRBJ2-4, with TRBD2 identical over 8 bases. Trimming removed 5 bases from V and 1 base from J; junction bases left unmatched: 4. CDR1 LNHNV and CDR2 YYDKDF come from the germline V gene (reference sequence). CDR3 length equals 15 residues. As DNA, the CDR3 is TGTGCCACCAGCCTCCGGGAGGGTGCCAAAAACATTCAGTACTTC. Its translation is CATSLREGAKNIQYF.

This clone has just a few counts. The CDR3 DNA sequence: TGTGCCAGCAGCGTTGACGGGGGAATTTTTGCTGGGGCCAACGTCCTGACTTTC. It translates to CASSVDGGIFAGANVLTF. The V and J genes are TRBV7-9 and TRBJ2-6, with D tentatively TRBD2 (6 bases). Germline CDR1 reads SEHNR; CDR2 reads FQNEAQ (reference sequence). V dropped 5 bases and J dropped 2 bases, with 19 bases sitting between them. CDR3 size: 18 residues.

This clone appeared once. This sequence joins TRBV6-4 and TRBJ1-6; D gene unclear. The germline CDR1 and CDR2 sequences are MRHNA and SNTAGT. V was clipped by 4 bases and J by 8 bases, with 12 bases between them. This CDR3 region has 14 residues. Here the CDR3 reads CASSVEAVDSPLHF. The DNA of the CDR3 is TGTGCCAGCAGTGTTGAGGCCGTCGATTCACCCCTCCACTTT.

V usage is TRBV2 and J usage is TRBJ1-2; 8 bases match TRBD1. In germline, CDR1 is SNHLY, CDR2 FYNNEI. Trimming cost V 6 bases and J 13 bases; bases outside gene matches: 7. This CDR3 contains 11 residues. CDR3 in amino acids: CASRDRGGGTF. The CDR3 DNA is TGTGCCAGCAGAGACAGGGGAGGTGGCACCTTC.